Listed below are T cell receptor beta chains from one sample, sequenced in a study of blood T cells in healthy people across ages. TCRdb re-derived calls from the 5' RACE reads in MiXCR, one entry per CDR3 protein. The sample consists of approximately 780,000 distinct CDR3 sequences, 25% to 30% of them appearing once. These data are also associated with another study on T cells of mothers and their children.

The sequencing input was blood. These receptors all stem from a boy aged 5-17 years in good health. The CDR3 runs from the conserved cysteine through the conserved F or W. D genes are given only for firm matches. Some rows have no size entry. The others give once, few or many, or a class for an expanded clone.

TRBJ2-4 | - | - | TRBV12-3/TRBV12-4 | CASSWGLKSSQYF | TGTGCCAGCAGCTGGGGGCTGAAATCGTCTCAGTACTTC
TRBJ1-4 | TRBD1 | - | TRBV7-9 | CASSGTGQGSEKLFF | TGTGCCAGCAGCGGCACGGGACAGGGAAGTGAAAAACTGTTTTTT
TRBJ2-5 | - | - | TRBV2 | CASSEAGTGQETQYF | TGTGCCAGCAGTGAAGCGGGGACGGGGCAAGAGACCCAGTACTTC
TRBJ1-6 | TRBD1 | - | TRBV30 | CAWKQIRQGRNSPLHF | TGTGCCTGGAAACAGATTCGACAGGGTCGGAATTCACCCCTCCACTTT
TRBJ2-5 | - | few | TRBV5-1 | CASSLGARKETQYF | TGCGCCAGCAGCTTGGGGGCACGAAAGGAAACCCAGTACTTC
TRBJ2-3 | - | few | TRBV12-3/TRBV12-4 | CASLNGRGGNTDTQYF | TGTGCCAGCTTAAATGGCAGGGGCGGAAACACAGATACGCAGTATTTT
TRBJ2-7 | - | few | TRBV4-1 | CASSQGHTVYEQYF | TGCGCCAGCAGCCAAGGCCACACCGTCTACGAGCAGTACTTC
TRBJ2-3 | TRBD2 | - | TRBV7-2 | CASSPIAGSSTDTQYF | TGTGCCAGCAGCCCCATAGCGGGATCTAGCACAGATACGCAGTATTTT
TRBJ2-7 | - | - | TRBV7-3 | CASSLSRGEPYEQYF | TGTGCCAGCAGCTTAAGCCGGGGTGAGCCCTACGAGCAGTACTTC
TRBJ1-1 | - | - | TRBV27 | CASHDPNTEAFF | TGTGCCAGCCACGACCCGAACACTGAAGCTTTCTTT
TRBJ2-7 | TRBD1 | few | TRBV7-9 | CASTKDRGYEQYF | TGTGCCAGCACCAAGGACAGGGGATACGAGCAGTACTTC